These 20 T cell receptor beta chains were all obtained from the same sample, sequenced in a study of CD8 T cells in Susac syndrome (dated by TCRdb to between 2018 and 2021). Preparation of the library involved the immunoSEQ multiplex PCR assay. RNA was extracted using the RNeasy kit, and roughly 0.5 to 1 microgram was reverse transcribed with random hexamers. Using fastp trimming at Q25 and MiXCR clonotype assembly, TCRdb reanalyzed the public sequencing data and kept in-frame beta chains. Rows merge per CDR3 protein into single entries with the most common DNA and genes. This sample lists about 190,000 distinct CDR3 sequences; around 93% were detected once. Around 0.16% of the sample is taken by the ten largest. Sequencing input: CD8+ T cells from PBMCs. All receptors come from a human donor with Susac syndrome.

This CDR3 reads CASSLRSLAGMNEQFF. CDR3 coding DNA: TGTGCCAGCAGCTTAAGGAGCCTAGCGGGAATGAATGAGCAGTTCTTC. The V call is TRBV7-8, the J call TRBJ2-1; TRBD2 matches 9 bases. Germline trimming cut 2 bases from V and 7 bases from J; bases unmatched to any gene: 9. Germline CDR1 SGHVS, CDR2 FQNEAQ. The CDR3 runs 16 residues.

The chain has TRBV5-1 and TRBJ1-5, with D perhaps TRBD1 (5 bases). The CDR3 spans 14 residues. Germline assignment: CDR1 SGHRS and CDR2 YFSETQ. V dropped 0 bases and J dropped 6 bases, with 10 bases sitting between them. The CDR3 here is CASSLGSGLQPQHF. CDR3 DNA sequence: TGCGCCAGCAGCTTGGGGTCAGGGCTTCAGCCCCAGCATTTT.

V usage is TRBV18 and J usage is TRBJ2-3; the D is unclear. Trimming left V 0 bases short and J 3 bases short, with 4 bases between. CDR3 length equals 13 residues. Germline V CDR1 and CDR2: KGHSH, LQKENI. The CDR3 nucleotides are TGTGCCAGCTCACCACCGGAGACAGATACGCAGTATTTT. The encoded protein is CASSPPETDTQYF. The variable domain in full, with the rest retrieved from reference TRBV18 and TRBJ2-3, is NAGVMQNPRHLVRRRGQEARLRCSPMKGHSHVYWYRQLPEEGLKFMVYLQKENIIDESGMPKERFSAEFPKEGPSILRIQQVVRGDSAAYFCASSPPETDTQYFGPGTRLTVL.

This chain connects TRBV5-6 to TRBJ2-1, with a possible D match to TRBD1 (6 bases). V lost 3 bases and J lost 4, with 11 bases in between. Germline V CDR1 and CDR2: SGHDT, YYEEEE. The CDR3 length is 14 residues. The CDR3 nucleotides read TGTGCCAGCAGCTCTGGACAGCCTTACAATGAGCAGTTCTTC. The encoded protein is CASSSGQPYNEQFF.

J is TRBJ2-7 and V is TRBV5-1; D is unresolved. Trimming stripped 5 bases from V and 0 bases from J, with 15 bases between. The CDR3 totals 15 residues. Looked up from germline, CDR1 is SGHRS and CDR2 is YFSETQ. CDR3 nucleotides: TGCGCCAGCAGTCCCGACCCTTCCACCTCCTACGAGCAGTACTTC. Translating it yields CASSPDPSTSYEQYF.

V gene TRBV6-1 combines with J gene TRBJ2-1, with D perhaps TRBD1 (5 bases). Per the germline V gene, CDR1 is MNHNS and CDR2 is SASEGT. With 4 bases removed from V and 2 bases from J, the gap between germline ends came to 9 bases. The length of the CDR3 is 14 residues. The chain's CDR3 is CASSGRTTYNEQFF. The CDR3 nucleotides read TGTGCCAGCAGTGGAAGGACAACCTACAATGAGCAGTTCTTC.

The chain is built from TRBV7-9 and TRBJ2-3; the D is unclear. The germline V gene encodes CDR1 SEHNR and CDR2 FQNEAQ (reference sequence). This CDR3 has 15 residues. V lost 8 bases, J lost 0 bases, and 15 bases lay in between. The CDR3 loop reads CASLRTYHSTDTQYF. CDR3 nucleotide sequence: TGTGCCAGCCTTAGGACCTACCATAGCACAGATACGCAGTATTTT.

This chain links TRBV12-3 or TRBV12-4 with TRBJ2-4, with D possibly being TRBD2 (6 bases). The V and J ends lost 5 bases and 0 bases respectively, with 11 bases between them. This CDR3 is built from 15 residues. The CDR3 reads CASSNPGLAKNIQYF. The CDR3 coding sequence is TGTGCCAGCAGTAACCCGGGACTAGCCAAAAACATTCAGTACTTC.

The genes are TRBV27 and TRBJ1-1; the D gene is possibly TRBD1 (6 bases). The CDR3 runs to 15 residues. Trimming removed 0 bases at V and 2 bases at J, with 10 bases between. Germline V lookup: CDR1 MNHEY, CDR2 SMNVEV (reference sequence). CDR3 loop: CASSLSGGPNTEAFF. The CDR3 nucleotides are TGTGCCAGCAGTTTATCTGGGGGCCCCAACACTGAAGCTTTCTTT.

The chain has TRBV27 and TRBJ1-5, with 9 bases matching TRBD1. The CDR3 consists of 14 residues. Germline values: CDR1 MNHEY, CDR2 SMNVEV (reference sequence). V gave up 6 bases and J gave up 6 bases; unmatched junction bases: 6. The CDR3 DNA sequence: TGTGCCAGCAGGCCGACAGGGGGAGGTCAGCCCCAGCATTTT. It specifies CASRPTGGGQPQHF.

The genes are TRBV20-1 and TRBJ2-7; 11 positions agree with TRBD2. The CDR3 has 15 residues. Trimming cost V 1 base and J 1 base; bases outside gene matches: 3. Per the germline V gene, CDR1 is DFQATT and CDR2 is SNEGSKA (reference sequence). The CDR3 reads CSARASGGSSYEQYF. For the CDR3, the DNA is TGCAGTGCTAGAGCTAGCGGGGGGTCTTCCTACGAGCAGTACTTC.

The chain combines TRBV30 with TRBJ1-5, with D perhaps TRBD1 (5 bases). V lost 0 bases to trimming and J lost 7 bases, with 13 bases between them. There are 14 residues in the CDR3. The germline V gene has CDR1 GTSNPN and CDR2 SVGIG (reference sequence). In DNA form, the CDR3 reads TGTGCCTGGAGTGTATCAGGGTTTAACCAGCCCCAGCATTTT. Protein: CAWSVSGFNQPQHF.

The chain recombines TRBV29-1 with TRBJ2-7; 9 bases are a match to TRBD1. The CDR3 totals 13 residues. The junction had 3 bases not matched to a gene; V was cut back by 4 bases and J by 2 bases. Germline lookup yields CDR1 SQVTM and CDR2 ANQGSEA. CDR3 nucleotides: TGCAGCGTTGGGGACAGGGACACCTACGAGCAGTACTTC. This translates into CSVGDRDTYEQYF.

For the CDR3, the DNA is TGTGCCAGCAGTCTAAACCCCGGGAGCCTCTACTTC. Its protein product is CASSLNPGSLYF. The V gene is TRBV28, the J gene TRBJ2-7; the D gene is possibly TRBD2 (6 bases). This CDR3 comprises 12 residues. V lost 5 bases to trimming and J lost 13 bases, with 18 bases between them. The germline gives CDR1 MDHEN, CDR2 SYDVKM.

The rearrangement joins TRBV5-1 to TRBJ2-7; TRBD1 might be the D (7 bases). The CDR3 spans 16 residues. V dropped 2 bases and J dropped 0 bases, with 15 bases sitting between them. Germline CDR1 SGHRS, CDR2 YFSETQ. The CDR3 spells CASSFAGQLFSYEQYF. For the CDR3, the DNA is TGCGCCAGCAGCTTCGCGGGACAGCTCTTCTCCTACGAGCAGTACTTC.

The V and J genes are TRBV20-1 and TRBJ2-1; D not certain. This CDR3 is 14 amino acids long. Germline values: CDR1 DFQATT, CDR2 SNEGSKA (reference sequence). Trimming pared 0 bases from V and 3 bases from J, leaving 9 bases between. The CDR3 sequence: CSARDLRDYNEQFF. The CDR3 DNA sequence: TGCAGTGCTAGAGACCTTAGGGACTACAATGAGCAGTTCTTC.

The V gene is TRBV12-3 or TRBV12-4, the J gene TRBJ2-5; D possibly uses TRBD1 or TRBD2 (5 bases each). This CDR3 is 14 amino acids long. Trimming took off 3 bases at V and 1 base at J, with 9 bases between the two ends. The CDR3 spells CASSLGESQETQYF. The CDR3, as DNA: TGTGCCAGCAGTTTGGGGGAGAGCCAAGAGACCCAGTACTTC.

The V gene is TRBV10-3, the J gene TRBJ2-5; D remains ambiguous. The CDR3 is 19 amino acids. The germline V gene encodes CDR1 ENHRY and CDR2 SYGVKD. The V gene lost 2 bases and the J gene lost 0 bases, with 22 bases spanning the gap. CDR3 bases: TGTGCCATCAGTGAGCCTAAGGACCCCTCCCTCGGGTACCAAGAGACCCAGTACTTC. Translation gives CAISEPKDPSLGYQETQYF.

The V and J genes are TRBV4-1 and TRBJ1-5; unclear D gene. The V gene lost 6 bases and the J gene lost 8 bases, with 17 bases spanning the gap. In germline, CDR1 is MGHRA, CDR2 YSYEKL. This CDR3 region has 14 residues. The chain's CDR3 is CASSGRGLQEPQHF. DNA for the CDR3: TGCGCCAGCAGTGGCAGAGGCCTGCAAGAGCCCCAGCATTTT.

This clonotype appeared once. The J gene is TRBJ2-1, the V gene TRBV30; the match to TRBD2 covers 7 bases. The germline V gene has CDR1 GTSNPN and CDR2 SVGIG (reference sequence). This CDR3 is built from 14 residues. J gave up 3 bases and V 0 bases, and 2 bases lay outside the gene matches. As DNA, the CDR3 is TGTGCCTGGAGTGTAGAGCGGGGCTACAATGAGCAGTTCTTC. Its protein is CAWSVERGYNEQFF.